This entry is about one TCR beta chain. Amplification used 60 Vbeta primers and 13 Jbeta primers. Libraries were prepared by immunoSEQ multiplex PCR; TCRdb keeps only in-frame clonotypes and omits some of them. The profile shows about 130,000 clones, approximately 83% of them singletons. The sample comes from a study of cytomegalovirus exposure and HLA in healthy donors. Germline V gives CDR1 LNHNV, CDR2 YYDKDF (reference sequence). V was pared by 4 bases and J by 6 bases, with 6 bases of the junction left unmatched. There are 14 residues in the CDR3. Material: PBMCs. The chain uses TRBV15 and TRBJ1-1, with 9 bases identical to TRBD1. This receptor was taken from a girl aged 2 to 9 in good health and CMV-seronegative. CDR3 residues: CATSTNRGHAEAFF. The CDR3 coding sequence is TGTGCCACCAGCACGAACAGGGGGCACGCTGAAGCTTTCTTT.